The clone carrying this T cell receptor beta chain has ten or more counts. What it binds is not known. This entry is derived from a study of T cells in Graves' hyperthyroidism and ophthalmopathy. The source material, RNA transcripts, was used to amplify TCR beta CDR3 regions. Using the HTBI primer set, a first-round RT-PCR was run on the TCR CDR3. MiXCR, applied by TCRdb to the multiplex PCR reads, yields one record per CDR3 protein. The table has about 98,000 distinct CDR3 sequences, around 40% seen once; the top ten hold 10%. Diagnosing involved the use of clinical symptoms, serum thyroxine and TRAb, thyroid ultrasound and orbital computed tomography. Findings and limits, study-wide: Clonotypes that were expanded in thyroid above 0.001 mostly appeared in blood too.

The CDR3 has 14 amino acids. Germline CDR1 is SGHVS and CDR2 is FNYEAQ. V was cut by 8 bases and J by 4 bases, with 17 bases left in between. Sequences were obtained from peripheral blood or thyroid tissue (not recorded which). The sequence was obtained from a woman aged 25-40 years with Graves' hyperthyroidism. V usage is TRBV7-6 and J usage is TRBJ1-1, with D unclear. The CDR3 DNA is TGTGCCAGCGGCCGCCTTGGAGTAGGCACTGAAGCTTTCTTT. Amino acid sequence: CASGRLGVGTEAFF.